This T cell receptor (beta chain) was sequenced for a study of response to subunit inactivated influenza vaccine. This clonotype has more than one count but fewer than ten. Antigen: not known. A single record per CDR3 protein comes from TCRdb applying MiXCR to the RT-PCR reads. Of more than 700,000 distinct CDR3 sequences in the sample, 21% are singletons; the top ten hold about a tenth. The V end was cut by 4 bases, the J end by 0 bases, with 6 bases between. This CDR3 has 13 amino acids. Per germline, CDR1 SNHLY and CDR2 FYNNEI. Notes on the study in general: Only a handful of new T cells, the authors suggested, are recruited with each seasonal influenza vaccination.

The chain employs TRBV2 and TRBJ2-5; D is uncertain. Sequencing used PBMCs from blood, obtained more than 4 days after vaccination. The TCR originated in a man aged 50 or older who received an inactivated influenza vaccine. The chain's CDR3 is CASSVSNQETQYF. Here the CDR3 DNA reads TGTGCCAGCAGTGTCTCTAACCAAGAGACCCAGTACTTC.